The clone carrying this T cell receptor (beta chain) was counted only a few times. What it binds is not known. The entry originates in a study of blood T cells in healthy people across ages. Then a second PCR, running roughly 7 to 11 cycles, was carried out with a sample-barcoded 5' primer and a J-beta primer mix. Via MiXCR, TCRdb re-called the 5' RACE reads, giving one row per CDR3 protein. The data contain around 1,000,000 distinct CDR3 sequences, around 27% of them singletons. Germline V gene data show CDR1 as DFQATT and CDR2 as SNEGSKA (reference sequence). The CDR3 spans 14 residues. V lost 2 bases to trimming and J lost 1 base, with 9 bases between them. Whole-study findings and limits: Comparison with aged donors showed that long-lived donors had more naive CD4+ cells and higher diversity.

The sample also formed part of further work on T cells of mothers and their children.

The rearrangement joins TRBV20-1 to TRBJ1-5; no clear D. The clonotype originates from a girl aged 2 to 10 in good health. Sample: blood. This chain's CDR3 is CSARHSGSNQPQHF. CDR3 bases: TGCAGTGCTAGACATTCCGGGAGCAATCAGCCCCAGCATTTT.